These 26 T cell receptor beta chains were sequenced from one sample in a study of T cell changes during pregnancy in multiple sclerosis. Profiled with immunoSEQ multiplex PCR; TCRdb holds only in-frame clones, not every one. The table records some 17,000 clones, almost 85% of them present only once. Here the sequenced sample was CD8+ T cells from peripheral blood mononuclear cells, taken in the third trimester of pregnancy. The receptors come from a female donor in good health, enrolled as a control in a pregnancy study.

The V call is TRBV14, the J call TRBJ1-2; TRBD1 matches 8 bases. The CDR3 has 15 amino acids. CDR1 is SGHDN, CDR2 FVKESK, per germline. V was clipped by 0 bases and J by 5 bases; unmatched bases: 5. Written as DNA, the CDR3 is TGTGCCAGCAGCCAAGAGGGGACAGGTGTATATGGCTACACCTTC. Translating gives CASSQEGTGVYGYTF.

The genes are TRBV7-8 and TRBJ2-2; TRBD1 matches at 11 bases. The CDR3 covers 15 residues. The V segment lost 6 bases and the J segment 4 bases; nucleotides outside the gene matches: 4. Germline CDR1 is SGHVS and CDR2 is FQNEAQ. The CDR3 protein is CASRAGTGGTGELFF. The CDR3, as DNA: TGTGCCAGCAGGGCCGGGACAGGGGGCACCGGGGAGCTGTTTTTT. Based on the CDR3 plus reference TRBV7-8 and TRBJ2-2, the full variable domain is GAGVSQSPRYKVAKRGQDVALRCDPISGHVSLFWYQQALGQGPEFLTYFQNEAQLDKSGLPSDRFFAERPEGSVSTLKIQRTQQEDSAVYLCASRAGTGGTGELFFGEGSRLTVL.

In this sample, this clone turned up a few times. For the CDR3, the DNA is TGCGCCAGCAGCCAAGATCCCATCGGGGGTGGCACAGATACGCAGTATTTT. Protein sequence: CASSQDPIGGGTDTQYF. The chain uses TRBV4-3 and TRBJ2-3; maybe TRBD2 (6 bases). Germline CDR1 reads LGHNA; CDR2 reads YSLEER. The V and J ends lost 0 bases and 1 base respectively, with 14 bases between them. The length of the CDR3 is 17 residues.

The chain carries TRBV19 and TRBJ2-7; D possibly corresponds to TRBD2 (5 bases). V was trimmed by 4 bases and J by 4 bases, leaving 11 bases between them. The CDR3 spans 13 residues. Germline CDR1 LNHDA, CDR2 SQIVND (reference sequence). The CDR3 sequence: CASSTSPGYEQYF. For the CDR3, the DNA is TGTGCCAGTAGTACCTCTCCGGGGTACGAGCAGTACTTC.

The chain carries TRBV30 and TRBJ1-2; 7 bases are shared with TRBD1. After removal of 4 bases from V and 6 bases from J, the junction contained 2 bases not matched to a gene. From germline, CDR1 is GTSNPN and CDR2 SVGIG (reference sequence). The CDR3 is 11 residues long. CDR3 amino acids: CAWKDRHGYTF. DNA of the CDR3: TGTGCCTGGAAGGACAGGCATGGCTACACCTTC.

This clone was counted between two and nine times. The genes are TRBV13 and TRBJ2-5; TRBD2 matches 8 bases. V shed 2 bases, J shed 5 bases, and the junction held 13 bases outside the gene matches. CDR1 is PRHDT, CDR2 FYEKMQ, per germline (reference sequence). The CDR3 runs 17 residues. The CDR3 region is CASSLRSGGPNLETQYF. CDR3 DNA sequence: TGTGCCAGCAGCTTACGATCGGGGGGGCCGAATTTGGAGACCCAGTACTTC.

The chain links TRBV19 to TRBJ2-7; perhaps TRBD2 as D (5 bases). The V end was cut by 3 bases, the J end by 2 bases, with 11 bases between. The CDR3 is 14 amino acids. Germline CDR1 and CDR2: LNHDA and SQIVND (reference sequence). The CDR3 sequence is CASSMGSGPYEQYF. In DNA form, the CDR3 reads TGTGCCAGTAGTATGGGAAGCGGACCCTACGAGCAGTACTTC.

Here the CDR3 reads CASSESGTGNTIYF. The DNA of the CDR3 is TGTGCCAGCAGTGAATCCGGGACTGGAAACACCATATATTTT. This rearrangement joins TRBV6-1 to TRBJ1-3; D gene ambiguous. V was trimmed by 2 bases and J by 2 bases, leaving 7 bases between them. Per germline, CDR1 MNHNS and CDR2 SASEGT. This CDR3 has 14 residues.

The rearrangement links TRBV6-5 to TRBJ2-2; D unclear. Trimming removed 2 bases from V and 3 bases from J, with 4 bases in between. The CDR3 spans 13 residues. Germline CDR1 reads MNHEY; CDR2 reads SVGAGI. The CDR3 sequence is CASSYTDTGELFF. Here the CDR3 DNA reads TGTGCCAGCAGTTACACGGACACCGGGGAGCTGTTTTTT.

This chain links TRBV7-2 with TRBJ2-3; 8 nucleotides agree with TRBD1. This CDR3 spans 15 amino acids. The J segment lost 4 bases and the V segment lost 5 bases, leaving 8 bases of the junction unmatched. The germline gives CDR1 SGHTA, CDR2 FQGNSA. CDR3 coding DNA: TGTGCCAGCAGCGCGGACAGGGAATATTCAGATACGCAGTATTTT. Translation: CASSADREYSDTQYF.

The gene calls are TRBV5-6 and TRBJ2-2; 10 nucleotides line up with TRBD1. J was trimmed by 4 bases and V by 4 bases; bases with no gene match: 7. The CDR3 sequence is 16 residues long. Germline assignment: CDR1 SGHDT and CDR2 YYEEEE. The CDR3 region has the DNA TGTGCCAGCAGCGTCGGGGACAGGGGTTTCACCGGGGAGCTGTTTTTT. Its protein product is CASSVGDRGFTGELFF.

This sequence joins TRBV7-6 and TRBJ2-5; weak D call: TRBD1 (5 bases). Trimming removed 11 bases from V and 3 bases from J, with 28 bases in between. This CDR3 has 17 residues. CDR1 is SGHVS and CDR2 is FNYEAQ in the germline V gene. The CDR3 region has the DNA TGTGCCGCCCAGCTCCGACAGCCTAAGAGAATGGAAGAGACCCAGTACTTC. This encodes CAAQLRQPKRMEETQYF.

Here the CDR3 reads CASSLEWASGRQETQYF. In nucleotides, the CDR3 is TGTGCCAGCAGCTTAGAATGGGCTAGCGGGCGCCAAGAGACCCAGTACTTC. The rearrangement links TRBV7-8 to TRBJ2-5; TRBD2 matches 8 bases. The J segment lost 1 base and the V segment lost 1 base, leaving 8 bases of the junction unmatched. CDR1 is SGHVS, CDR2 FQNEAQ, per germline. This CDR3 spans 17 amino acids. The complete variable domain, with remaining parts taken from reference TRBV7-8 and TRBJ2-5, reads GAGVSQSPRYKVAKRGQDVALRCDPISGHVSLFWYQQALGQGPEFLTYFQNEAQLDKSGLPSDRFFAERPEGSVSTLKIQRTQQEDSAVYLCASSLEWASGRQETQYFGPGTRLLVL.

The chain recombines TRBV19 with TRBJ2-2; D possibly corresponds to TRBD2 (6 bases). Germline V CDR1 and CDR2: LNHDA, SQIVND (reference sequence). V lost 6 bases, J lost 5 bases, and 16 bases lay in between. CDR3 length: 15 residues. The CDR3 region is CASSPPGVATGELFF. The CDR3 DNA follows: TGTGCCAGTAGCCCCCCGGGGGTAGCAACCGGGGAGCTGTTTTTT.

On this clone: At one end the junction does not follow the germline gene, possibly because of a read error. V is TRBV10-3 and J is TRBJ1-2; TRBD1 might be the D (5 bases). Germline V gene data show CDR1 as ENHRY and CDR2 as SYGVKD. The CDR3 is 12 residues long. The CDR3 DNA is TGTGCCATCAGTGAGCCAATGGGGGGGAGCTTCTTC. Translation gives CAISEPMGGSFF.

This chain connects TRBV9 to TRBJ2-7; 8 bases fit TRBD1. Looked up from germline, CDR1 is SGDLS and CDR2 is YYNGEE. Losses at the gene ends were 7 bases for V and 4 bases for J; bases not matched to a gene: 10. The CDR3 runs 14 residues. The chain's CDR3 is CASSPRTGPYEQYF. CDR3 in DNA: TGTGCCAGCTCACCCCGGACAGGGCCGTACGAGCAGTACTTC.

To note about this clone: One end of the junction is discordant with germline, which a read error may explain. This chain connects TRBV4-2 to TRBJ2-3, with D possibly matching TRBD1 (6 bases). Germline assignment: CDR1 LGHNA and CDR2 YNFKEQ. CDR3 length: 13 amino acids. CDR3 DNA: TGTGCCAGCAGCCAAGATTGGACAGACACGCAGTATTTT. It is translated as CASSQDWTDTQYF.

This chain uses TRBV7-6 with TRBJ2-2, with D possibly TRBD1 on 6 matching bases. V was cut by 5 bases and J by 4 bases, with 17 bases left in between. The CDR3 contains 16 residues. CDR1 SGHVS and CDR2 FNYEAQ come from the germline V gene. The CDR3 DNA reads as TGTGCCAGCAGCCTCACAGGGTTGGCGGGCACCGGGGAGCTGTTTTTT. Residues: CASSLTGLAGTGELFF. The full variable domain, completed using reference TRBV7-6 and TRBJ2-2, is GAGVSQSPRYKVTKRGQDVALRCDPISGHVSLYWYRQALGQGPEFLTYFNYEAQQDKSGLPNDRFSAERPEGSISTLTIQRTEQRDSAMYRCASSLTGLAGTGELFFGEGSRLTVL.

The J gene is TRBJ2-4, the V gene TRBV30; 8 bases align to TRBD2. CDR1 and CDR2 (germline): GTSNPN, SVGIG (reference sequence). Germline trimming cut 0 bases from V and 6 bases from J; bases unmatched to any gene: 10. The CDR3 has 16 residues. The CDR3 loop is CAWSVPGGDHRNIQYF. The DNA for the CDR3 is TGTGCCTGGAGTGTACCCGGGGGGGATCACAGAAACATTCAGTACTTC.

The chain combines TRBV2 with TRBJ2-3, with 9 bases fitting TRBD2. The CDR3 runs to 14 residues. V shed 7 bases, J shed 0 bases, and the junction held 2 bases outside the gene matches. Germline lookup yields CDR1 SNHLY and CDR2 FYNNEI. The DNA of the CDR3 is TGTGCCAGCAATCTAGCGGGGAGCACAGATACGCAGTATTTT. This gives the protein CASNLAGSTDTQYF.

This clone was observed a handful of times. The gene calls are TRBV5-6 and TRBJ2-7, with TRBD1 matching over 8 bases. After removal of 2 bases from V and 2 bases from J, the junction contained 6 bases not matched to a gene. Per germline, CDR1 SGHDT and CDR2 YYEEEE. This CDR3 contains 15 residues. The CDR3 loop reads CASSFEQGATYEQYF. CDR3 in DNA: TGTGCCAGCAGCTTCGAGCAGGGGGCCACCTACGAGCAGTACTTC.

The chain's CDR3 is CASSLWTGGPTGELFF. Written as DNA, the CDR3 is TGTGCCAGCAGTTTATGGACAGGGGGACCCACCGGGGAGCTGTTTTTT. The chain joins TRBV27 to TRBJ2-2; 10 bases map to TRBD1. Trimming took 1 base from V and 4 from J; bases not matched to a gene: 3. CDR1 and CDR2 (germline): MNHEY, SMNVEV (reference sequence). The length of the CDR3 is 16 residues.

J is TRBJ1-5 and V is TRBV9; TRBD1 matches at 8 bases. V lost 3 bases, J lost 0 bases, and 8 bases stayed unmatched. The CDR3 is 17 residues long. The germline V gene encodes CDR1 SGDLS and CDR2 YYNGEE. The CDR3 nucleotides read TGTGCCAGCAGCGCGCAGGACAGGGCCAATAGCAATCAGCCCCAGCATTTT. Protein sequence: CASSAQDRANSNQPQHF.

Regarding this clone: One junction end disagrees with the germline gene, perhaps due to a read error. The chain uses TRBV2 and TRBJ1-2; a possible D gene is TRBD1 (5 bases). Germline V gives CDR1 SNHLY, CDR2 FYNNEI. This CDR3 has 10 amino acids. CDR3: CASSEDGHRF. In DNA, the CDR3 is TGTGCCAGCAGTGAAGATGGACACCGATTC.

The chain has TRBV4-1 and TRBJ2-7, with a tentative D call TRBD1 (5 bases). The V gene's germline CDR1 is MGHRA and CDR2 YSYEKL. This CDR3 is 14 amino acids long. V was pared by 1 base and J by 2 bases, with 9 bases between. CDR3: CASSQGTSTYEQYF. The CDR3 DNA sequence: TGCGCCAGCAGCCAAGGGACATCCACCTACGAGCAGTACTTC.

This chain uses TRBV13 with TRBJ1-1; 11 nucleotides line up with TRBD1. The germline V gene has CDR1 PRHDT and CDR2 FYEKMQ (reference sequence). The V gene end was trimmed by 5 bases and the J gene end by 0 bases; junction bases not matched to a gene: 2. CDR3 length: 15 amino acids. This CDR3 reads CASSRTGGLNTEAFF. The DNA for the CDR3 is TGTGCCAGCAGCCGGACAGGGGGCCTGAACACTGAAGCTTTCTTT.